The 7 T cell receptor beta chains below all came from one sample that was sequenced in a study of blood T cell repertoires in COVID-19. Measured with immunoSEQ multiplex PCR; TCRdb has only the in-frame clones, and not every one. In the table there are about 110,000 clones, 85% to 90% of which are singletons. The sequenced sample was peripheral blood. The receptors stem from a human donor in a cohort sampled during active COVID-19.

The count of this clone is one. The chain combines TRBV11-3 with TRBJ2-3, with 7 nucleotides matching TRBD1. In germline, CDR1 is SGHNT, CDR2 YENEEA. The junction had 7 bases not matched to a gene; V was cut back by 3 bases and J by 10 bases. The length of the CDR3 is 13 residues. As DNA, the CDR3 is TGTGCCAGCAGCTTCGGACAGGCCCGTGCGCAGTATTTT. Amino acid sequence: CASSFGQARAQYF. Full variable domain (remainder filled in from reference TRBV11-3 and TRBJ2-3): EAGVVQSPRYKIIEKKQPVAFWCNPISGHNTLYWYLQNLGQGPELLIRYENEEAVDDSQLPKDRFSAERLKGVDSTLKIQPAELGDSAVYLCASSFGQARAQYFGPGTRLTVL.

The V and J genes are TRBV5-1 and TRBJ2-3; a weak D match, TRBD2 (6 bases). The germline V and J ends were trimmed by 4 bases and 2 bases, with 8 bases remaining between them. The germline V gene has CDR1 SGHRS and CDR2 YFSETQ. The CDR3 covers 13 residues. The CDR3 sequence is CASSGGITDTQYF. The CDR3 nucleotides are TGCGCCAGCAGCGGCGGGATCACAGATACGCAGTATTTT.

This clone appeared a few times. The CDR3 bases are TGCGCCAGCAGCCAAGAACCTTTGTCAGTCCTTAACTATGGCTACACCTTC. It translates to CASSQEPLSVLNYGYTF. The chain combines TRBV4-1 with TRBJ1-2, with D uncertain. Trimming removed 0 bases from V and 1 base from J, with 15 bases in between. The germline gives CDR1 MGHRA, CDR2 YSYEKL. This CDR3 has 17 residues.

V is TRBV3-1 (or the pseudogene TRBV3-2) and J is TRBJ2-5; D may be TRBD1 (7 bases). Germline V gives CDR1 LGHDT, CDR2 YNNKEL (reference sequence). V was trimmed by 4 bases and J by 3 bases, leaving 9 bases between them. The CDR3 spans 13 residues. In DNA, the CDR3 is TGTGCCAGCAGCCTCAGGGGGGAAGAGACCCAGTACTTC. It specifies CASSLRGEETQYF.

The sample holds one count of this clone. Compared with germline, one end of the junction differs, possibly owing to a read error. The J gene is TRBJ2-2, the V gene TRBV7-9, with TRBD1 as a possible D gene (6 bases). Germline loops: CDR1 SEHNR, CDR2 FQNEAQ (reference sequence). CDR3 length: 13 amino acids. The DNA of the CDR3 is TGTGCCAGCAGCGCACCAGGGGTAGGGGTGCTGTTTTTT. This translates into CASSAPGVGVLFF.

This clone came up once. The chain recombines TRBV6-5 with TRBJ2-1; maybe TRBD1 (5 bases). V lost 6 bases, J lost 4 bases, and 16 bases lay in between. This CDR3 spans 15 amino acids. Germline loops: CDR1 MNHEY, CDR2 SVGAGI. The CDR3 protein is CASSRWGPGYNEQFF. The CDR3 bases are TGTGCCAGCAGCCGTTGGGGCCCTGGGTACAATGAGCAGTTCTTC.

This chain uses TRBV10-3 with TRBJ2-1; tentatively, D is TRBD2 (6 bases). Germline CDR1 is ENHRY and CDR2 is SYGVKD. The V end lost 1 base, the J end lost 7 bases, and 14 bases lay between the germline ends. The CDR3 has 15 residues. DNA for the CDR3: TGTGCCATCAGTGAGTGGGGGGTTTCTCGTAATGAGCAGTTCTTC. Residues: CAISEWGVSRNEQFF.